These 25 T cell receptor beta chains originate from one sample sequenced in a study of blood T cell repertoires in COVID-19. Method: immunoSEQ multiplex PCR; TCRdb's copy keeps in-frame clones and lacks some. The sample lists around 250,000 clones, approximately 89% occurring once. Sequenced sample: PBMCs or T cells enriched from blood (not recorded which). These receptors were collected from a man aged 35-49 years who had been exposed to COVID-19.

DNA for the CDR3: TGTGCCAGCTCACCAGATGCGCGGACAGGGGTGACCGGCTACACCTTC. Residues: CASSPDARTGVTGYTF. The chain couples TRBV18 to TRBJ1-2, with 9 bases identical to TRBD1. CDR1 is KGHSH, CDR2 LQKENI, per germline. Losses at the gene ends were 2 bases for V and 8 bases for J; bases not matched to a gene: 12. The CDR3 sequence is 16 residues long.

The table lists this clone with a count of one. This chain uses TRBV28 with TRBJ2-5, with TRBD2 identical over 12 bases. V shed 8 bases, J shed 4 bases, and the junction held 14 bases outside the gene matches. Germline V gene lookup returns CDR1 MDHEN and CDR2 SYDVKM. The CDR3 is 17 residues long. The CDR3 loop reads CASRGVTSGSEGETQYF. The CDR3 nucleotides are TGTGCCAGCCGGGGGGTGACTAGCGGGAGCGAGGGAGAGACCCAGTACTTC.

The chain couples TRBV19 to TRBJ1-2, with D maybe TRBD1 (5 bases). This CDR3 is built from 13 residues. V shed 6 bases and J shed 4 bases, with 12 bases lying between them. The germline CDR1 and CDR2 sequences are LNHDA and SQIVND (reference sequence). CDR3 in amino acids: CASSGRDFYGYTF. The CDR3 DNA follows: TGTGCCAGTAGCGGACGGGACTTCTATGGCTACACCTTC.

This clone was counted a single time. V gene TRBV9 combines with J gene TRBJ2-7; 7 positions agree with TRBD2. CDR1 is SGDLS, CDR2 YYNGEE, per germline. V shed 3 bases and J 2 bases; nucleotides not matched to a gene: 8. This CDR3 contains 15 residues. In nucleotides, the CDR3 is TGTGCCAGCAGCGAGGGACTAACTAGCACCTACGAGCAGTACTTC. Protein: CASSEGLTSTYEQYF.

The chain couples TRBV30 to TRBJ1-6; 7 bases are a match to TRBD1. V shed 1 base, J shed 9 bases, and the junction held 0 bases outside the gene matches. Per germline, CDR1 GTSNPN and CDR2 SVGIG (reference sequence). The CDR3 consists of 12 residues. For the CDR3, the DNA is TGTGCCTGGAGTGACAGGGGTTCACCCCTCCACTTT. Translating gives CAWSDRGSPLHF.

The chain carries TRBV28 and TRBJ1-3; TRBD1 matches 8 bases. The CDR3 consists of 14 residues. The germline gives CDR1 MDHEN, CDR2 SYDVKM. The junction had 5 bases not matched to a gene; V was cut back by 6 bases and J by 4 bases. In DNA form, the CDR3 reads TGTGCCAGCAGCCCTCAGGGGGCGGGAAACACCATATATTTT. This sequence encodes CASSPQGAGNTIYF. Supplemented by reference TRBV28 and TRBJ1-3, the full variable domain reads DVKVTQSSRYLVKRTGEKVFLECVQDMDHENMFWYRQDPGLGLRLIYFSYDVKMKEKGDIPEGYSVSREKKERFSLILESASTNQTSMYLCASSPQGAGNTIYFGEGSWLTVV.

The count of this clone is one. The chain recombines TRBV6-2 or TRBV6-3 with TRBJ1-3, with D perhaps matching TRBD1 (6 bases). The length of the CDR3 is 15 residues. CDR1 is MNHEY, CDR2 SVGEGT, per germline. Trimming removed 5 bases at V and 0 bases at J, with 11 bases between. The CDR3 sequence is CASSTRTASGNTIYF. DNA for the CDR3: TGTGCCAGCAGTACCCGGACAGCCTCTGGAAACACCATATATTTT.

The V gene is TRBV5-1, the J gene TRBJ1-6; D is undetermined. The CDR3 is 16 amino acids. Trimming cost V 2 bases and J 2 bases, with 11 bases left between them. CDR1 and CDR2 from the germline V gene are SGHRS and YFSETQ. DNA for the CDR3: TGCGCCAGCAGCTTAGTCCCAGGAACCTATAATTCACCCCTCCACTTT. Translated, it gives CASSLVPGTYNSPLHF.

This sequence joins TRBV18 and TRBJ2-7; D not resolved. CDR3 length: 12 amino acids. Per germline, CDR1 KGHSH and CDR2 LQKENI. Deletions cut 2 bases from V and 5 bases from J, with 7 bases between. CDR3 amino acids: CASSPVIHEQYF. CDR3 nucleotide sequence: TGTGCCAGCTCACCAGTAATCCACGAGCAGTACTTC.

V and J are TRBV4-1 and TRBJ1-5; D remains ambiguous. The CDR3 has 14 amino acids. The V end lost 2 bases, the J end lost 0 bases, and 5 bases lay between the germline ends. Germline V lookup: CDR1 MGHRA, CDR2 YSYEKL. CDR3 sequence (DNA): TGCGCCAGCAGCCAACTTTATAGCAATCAGCCCCAGCATTTT. It yields the protein CASSQLYSNQPQHF.

The gene calls are TRBV27 and TRBJ2-7, with TRBD2 identical over 9 bases. There are 15 residues in the CDR3. J lost 3 bases, V lost 5 bases, and 8 bases had no gene match. CDR1 MNHEY and CDR2 SMNVEV come from the germline V gene (reference sequence). The CDR3 sequence: CASSLGASGIYEQYF. DNA for the CDR3: TGTGCCAGCAGTCTCGGGGCTAGCGGGATCTACGAGCAGTACTTC.

This rearrangement joins TRBV7-8 to TRBJ1-5, with D possibly being TRBD1 (6 bases). The CDR3 is made up of 15 amino acids. V shed 1 base and J shed 6 bases, with 13 bases lying between them. Germline V gene data show CDR1 as SGHVS and CDR2 as FQNEAQ. The CDR3 DNA is TGTGCCAGCAGCTTAGTTTCGGGGGGCGGTCAGCCCCAGCATTTT. This translates into CASSLVSGGGQPQHF.

The chain uses TRBV27 and TRBJ1-2, with TRBD1 as a possible D gene (5 bases). Germline-derived CDR1 and CDR2 are MNHEY and SMNVEV (reference sequence). This CDR3 contains 14 residues. The V end lost 3 bases, the J end lost 0 bases, and 8 bases lay between the germline ends. For the CDR3, the DNA is TGTGCCAGCAGTTTCACAGGATCTAACTATGGCTACACCTTC. This sequence encodes CASSFTGSNYGYTF.

V is TRBV24-1 and J is TRBJ2-7, with 10 bases matching TRBD1. This CDR3 is 16 amino acids long. V shed 3 bases and J 2 bases; nucleotides not matched to a gene: 6. Germline lookup yields CDR1 KGHDR and CDR2 SFDVKD. This CDR3 reads CATSDPGQGWPYEQYF. In DNA, the CDR3 is TGTGCCACCAGTGATCCGGGACAGGGGTGGCCCTACGAGCAGTACTTC.

The J gene is TRBJ1-4, the V gene TRBV10-3, with D possibly matching TRBD1 (6 bases). The length of the CDR3 is 19 residues. V was pared by 2 bases and J by 5 bases, with 24 bases between. Germline V gene data show CDR1 as ENHRY and CDR2 as SYGVKD. In DNA, the CDR3 is TGTGCCATCAGTGAGATGGGGGACAAGGGAGTCGTAGAAAATGAAAAACTGTTTTTT. Its translation: CAISEMGDKGVVENEKLFF.

This chain links TRBV3-1 (or the pseudogene TRBV3-2) with TRBJ1-3; TRBD1 aligns across 8 bases. This CDR3 has 15 residues. J was trimmed by 1 base and V by 5 bases; bases with no gene match: 4. Germline assignment: CDR1 LGHDT and CDR2 YNNKEL (reference sequence). CDR3 sequence: CASSETGASGNTIYF. Written as DNA, the CDR3 is TGTGCCAGCAGCGAGACAGGGGCTTCTGGAAACACCATATATTTT.

The CDR3 is CASSQQRGTGRNTEAFF. CDR3 DNA: TGTGCCAGCAGCCAGCAGAGAGGGACAGGGAGAAACACTGAAGCTTTCTTT. The chain has TRBV3-1 (or the pseudogene TRBV3-2) and TRBJ1-1; 9 nucleotides agree with TRBD1. This CDR3 region has 17 residues. Germline V gives CDR1 LGHDT, CDR2 YNNKEL (reference sequence). The junction had 10 bases not matched to a gene; V was cut back by 3 bases and J by 2 bases.

The chain recombines TRBV9 with TRBJ2-1, with 13 bases fitting TRBD2. V shed 4 bases, J shed 8 bases, and the junction held 18 bases outside the gene matches. CDR3 length: 19 amino acids. Germline V gene data show CDR1 as SGDLS and CDR2 as YYNGEE. CDR3 region: CASSPHPAAGTSGMDEQFF. For the CDR3, the DNA is TGTGCCAGCAGCCCCCATCCGGCCGCCGGGACTAGCGGGATGGATGAGCAGTTCTTC.

This chain joins TRBV10-1 and TRBJ1-2; 10 nucleotides agree with TRBD1. With V trimmed by 6 bases and J by 2 bases, 3 bases remained unmatched. The CDR3 runs to 14 residues. Germline V gives CDR1 WNHNN, CDR2 SYGVQD (reference sequence). This chain's CDR3 is CASRAGQGNYGYTF. The CDR3 DNA reads TGCGCCAGCAGAGCGGGACAGGGGAACTATGGCTACACCTTC.

The chain has TRBV5-1 and TRBJ1-5, with D unresolved. With 4 bases removed from V and 0 bases from J, the gap between germline ends came to 5 bases. Per germline, CDR1 SGHRS and CDR2 YFSETQ. This CDR3 spans 13 amino acids. This CDR3 reads CASSQDSNQPQHF. The CDR3 DNA reads as TGCGCCAGCAGCCAGGATAGCAATCAGCCCCAGCATTTT.

Here the CDR3 DNA reads TGTGCCAGCAGTCCCCTGGCGGGGGCGCATTCACCCCTCCACTTT. Translated: CASSPLAGAHSPLHF. The chain carries TRBV27 and TRBJ1-6; the D gene is possibly TRBD1 (6 bases). Trimming removed 5 bases at V and 8 bases at J, with 16 bases between. Germline V CDR1 and CDR2: MNHEY, SMNVEV (reference sequence). The CDR3 runs to 15 residues.

Only one count was recorded for this clone. The chain joins TRBV4-3 to TRBJ1-1; a possible D gene is TRBD1 (5 bases). Germline V gene lookup returns CDR1 LGHNA and CDR2 YSLEER. The CDR3 consists of 16 residues. The ends were cut back, 1 base at V and 0 bases at J, with 12 bases in the middle. This CDR3 is CASSQVAGGLNTEAFF. The CDR3 region has the DNA TGCGCCAGCAGCCAAGTCGCGGGGGGATTGAACACTGAAGCTTTCTTT.

The CDR3 sequence is CASSHDRSSYNEQFF. DNA for the CDR3: TGTGCCAGCAGCCACGACAGGAGCTCCTACAATGAGCAGTTCTTC. The chain uses TRBV7-9 and TRBJ2-1, with D tentatively TRBD1 (6 bases). Trimming left V 5 bases short and J 0 bases short, with 11 bases between. This CDR3 contains 15 residues. In germline, CDR1 is SEHNR, CDR2 FQNEAQ (reference sequence).

This clone was counted between two and nine times. The CDR3 is CASSHQTGRYEQYF. CDR3 nucleotides: TGTGCCAGCAGCCACCAGACAGGGCGTTACGAGCAGTACTTC. The chain couples TRBV28 to TRBJ2-7; 7 nucleotides line up with TRBD1. This CDR3 comprises 14 residues. The V gene end was trimmed by 6 bases and the J gene end by 4 bases; junction bases not matched to a gene: 9. Germline V gene data show CDR1 as MDHEN and CDR2 as SYDVKM.

The chain joins TRBV20-1 to TRBJ2-7, with TRBD2 as a possible D gene (6 bases). CDR3 length: 11 residues. CDR1 and CDR2 from the germline V gene are DFQATT and SNEGSKA (reference sequence). Here the CDR3 reads CSPAGGYEQYF. CDR3 bases: TGCTCGCCAGCGGGCGGATACGAGCAGTACTTC.